This entry features one T cell receptor (beta chain) sequence. The entry originates in a study of CD8+ T cells in alopecia areata. Study-wide context: In an open-label trial, patients got 5 to 10 mg tofacitinib twice daily.

Samples from alopecia areata patients were lesional scalp punch biopsies and peripheral blood. It was from PBMCs that CD4+ and CD8+ T cells were sorted. After isolation, RNA underwent reverse transcription to generate cDNA as the sequencing template. Clones were read by immunoSEQ multiplex PCR, and TCRdb kept only the in-frame ones, dropping some. Of more than 90,000 clones in the sample, roughly two fifths were seen once. Germline values: CDR1 SQVTM, CDR2 ANQGSEA. Trimming left V 6 bases short and J 0 bases short, with 9 bases between. The CDR3 length is 12 residues. Sequenced: CD4+ T cells sorted from blood. This chain joins TRBV29-1 and TRBJ2-7; no reliable D call. The receptor was derived from a human donor with alopecia areata. The chain's CDR3 is CSVQISSYEQYF. The CDR3 region has the DNA TGCAGCGTCCAAATAAGCTCCTACGAGCAGTACTTC.